This TCR beta chain was documented in a study of cytomegalovirus exposure and HLA in healthy donors. Broader study findings: The study put 150 or so TCR beta chains on its list as cytomegalovirus-associated. Later work showed greater clonal expansion in HLA-associated TCR beta chains than in equally common others.

Remarks on this clone: Its antigen is not identified.

CDR3 length: 14 amino acids. Losses at the gene ends were 2 bases for V and 5 bases for J; bases not matched to a gene: 5. Germline CDR1 is KGHSH and CDR2 is LQKENI. PCR primers comprised 60 Vbeta and 13 Jbeta primers. The assay was immunoSEQ multiplex PCR, and TCRdb's table has in-frame clones only and misses some. The sample consists of approximately 82,000 clones, about 78% of them appearing once. The sequenced sample consisted of PBMCs. The TCR sequence derives from a middle-aged man in good health and CMV-seronegative. This chain connects TRBV18 to TRBJ2-5, with 7 bases that match TRBD1. CDR3 protein: CASSPDRVGETQYF. DNA for the CDR3: TGTGCCAGCTCACCAGACAGGGTAGGGGAGACCCAGTACTTC.